These T cell receptor beta chains were read from a single sample in a study of shared clonotypes between healthy human individuals. Profiling relied on immunoSEQ multiplex PCR, and the TCRdb table lists in-frame clones only, not all of them. The table shows roughly 640,000 clones, with 97% occurring only once. Sample: naive CD4+ T cells sorted from blood. Receptor source: a woman aged 25 to 45 in good health. CDR3s include the opening cysteine and the closing phenylalanine or tryptophan. Fields, in order: CDR3 protein, CDR3 DNA, D gene, J gene, clone size, V gene. A D gene is named only where the DNA matches it firmly. Some rows have no size entry. The others give once, few or many, or a class for an expanded clone.

CDR3: CASRNSGSTYNEQFF; DNA: TGTGCCAGCCGAAATAGCGGGAGTACCTACAATGAGCAGTTCTTC; D: TRBD2; J: TRBJ2-1; size: .; V: TRBV27
CDR3: CASSVTNEKLFF; DNA: TGTGCCAGCAGCGTCACTAATGAAAAACTGTTTTTT; D: .; J: TRBJ1-4; size: .; V: TRBV19
CDR3: CASSYRDVSVETQYF; DNA: TGTGCCAGCAGTTACAGAGATGTGTCGGTGGAGACCCAGTACTTC; D: .; J: TRBJ2-5; size: .; V: TRBV6-5
CDR3: CASSPGQGASYEQYF; DNA: TGTGCCAGCTCACCGGGACAGGGGGCATCCTACGAGCAGTACTTC; D: TRBD1; J: TRBJ2-7; size: .; V: TRBV18
CDR3: CASSRQQGHPILGGYTF; DNA: TGTGCCAGTAGTAGGCAACAGGGCCACCCCATCCTAGGGGGCTACACCTTC; D: .; J: TRBJ1-2; size: .; V: TRBV19
CDR3: CSVGTSASTDTQYF; DNA: TGCAGCGTGGGGACTAGCGCTAGCACAGATACGCAGTATTTT; D: TRBD2; J: TRBJ2-3; size: .; V: TRBV29-1
CDR3: CASSSALWGNTEAFF; DNA: TGCGCCAGCAGCTCGGCCTTGTGGGGGAACACTGAAGCTTTCTTT; D: .; J: TRBJ1-1; size: .; V: TRBV5-1
CDR3: CASSLAGQLTDTQYF; DNA: TGTGCCAGCAGCTTAGCGGGACAATTAACAGATACGCAGTATTTT; D: .; J: TRBJ2-3; size: .; V: TRBV7-2
CDR3: CASRPGPSEAFF; DNA: TGTGCCAGCAGACCAGGACCATCTGAAGCTTTCTTT; D: .; J: TRBJ1-1; size: .; V: TRBV28
CDR3: CASSEIAPPDTGELFF; DNA: TGTGCCAGCAGTGAAATAGCACCCCCCGACACCGGGGAGCTGTTTTTT; D: .; J: TRBJ2-2; size: .; V: TRBV2
CDR3: CASSPWDRGNEQYF; DNA: TGTGCCAGCAGCCCCTGGGACAGGGGGAACGAGCAGTACTTC; D: TRBD1; J: TRBJ2-7; size: .; V: TRBV7-9
CDR3: CASSLGDYRTDTQYF; DNA: TGTGCCAGCAGCTTGGGGGACTACCGCACAGATACGCAGTATTTT; D: TRBD2; J: TRBJ2-3; size: .; V: TRBV11-3
CDR3: CASSSEGFYEQYF; DNA: TGCGCCAGCAGCTCGGAGGGGTTCTACGAGCAGTACTTC; D: .; J: TRBJ2-7; size: .; V: TRBV5-1
CDR3: CASTMTSDGYTF; DNA: TGTGCCAGCACCATGACCTCGGATGGCTACACCTTC; D: .; J: TRBJ1-2; size: few; V: TRBV2
CDR3: CASSLETNTGELFF; DNA: TGCGCCAGCAGCTTGGAGACGAACACCGGGGAGCTGTTTTTT; D: .; J: TRBJ2-2; size: .; V: TRBV5-1
CDR3: CASSPPGTSREQFF; DNA: TGTGCCAGCTCACCACCGGGGACTAGCCGTGAGCAGTTCTTC; D: TRBD2; J: TRBJ2-1; size: .; V: TRBV18
CDR3: CASSLSFLTEETQYF; DNA: TGTGCCAGCAGTTTGTCGTTTTTGACAGAAGAGACCCAGTACTTC; D: .; J: TRBJ2-5; size: .; V: TRBV28
CDR3: CASSSIKREGRREQYF; DNA: TGTGCCAGCAGCTCCATCAAGCGGGAGGGCCGCCGCGAGCAGTACTTC; D: TRBD2; J: TRBJ2-7; size: .; V: TRBV7-6
CDR3: CASSKLWESHGYTF; DNA: TGTGCCAGCAGTAAACTGTGGGAGTCCCATGGCTACACCTTC; D: .; J: TRBJ1-2; size: .; V: TRBV2